Given below is one TCR beta chain in context. Methods used by the authors: Reference gene primer amplification gave nucleated cell count estimates. Profiling relied on immunoSEQ multiplex PCR, and the TCRdb table lists in-frame clones only, not all of them. V and J calls plus clone size are reproduced from that table; the DNA served to infer D and trimming. This sample has about 190,000 clones, with about 85% found just once. The data originate from a study of blood T cell repertoires in COVID-19. Study background: The study drew acute and convalescent COVID-19 samples from the United States, Italy and Spain. T cells, B-cell-depleted T cells, or PBMCs provided the cDNA or gDNA that served as material.

Looked up from germline, CDR1 is MNHEY and CDR2 is SMNVEV (reference sequence). Trimming shortened V by 3 bases and J by 7 bases, and 13 bases separated the two germline ends. The CDR3 loop spans 15 amino acids. V and J are TRBV27 and TRBJ1-6; D is ambiguous. Sequenced material: peripheral blood. The origin of this receptor is a man between 70 and 80 years old with active or convalescent COVID-19. The CDR3 loop reads CASSFRNRRNSPLHF. In DNA form, the CDR3 reads TGTGCCAGCAGTTTTCGGAACAGACGGAATTCACCCCTCCACTTT.